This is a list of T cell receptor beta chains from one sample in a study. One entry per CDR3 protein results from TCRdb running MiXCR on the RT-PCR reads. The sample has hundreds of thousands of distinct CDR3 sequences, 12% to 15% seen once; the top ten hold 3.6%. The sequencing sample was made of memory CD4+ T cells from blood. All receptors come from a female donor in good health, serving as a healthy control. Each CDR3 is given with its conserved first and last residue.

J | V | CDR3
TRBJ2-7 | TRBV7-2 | CASSFYVDTYEQYF
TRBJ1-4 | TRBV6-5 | CASRAGFANEKLFF
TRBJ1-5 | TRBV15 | CATSRDSGGNQPQHF
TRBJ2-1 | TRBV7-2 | CASSFDRGAYNEQFF
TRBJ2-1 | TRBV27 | CASSTRDRGRIYEQFF
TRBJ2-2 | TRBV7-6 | CASSLVVGGTGELFF
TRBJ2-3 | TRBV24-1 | CATSDFLEDTDTQYF
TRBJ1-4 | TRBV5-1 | CASSVSGEKLFF
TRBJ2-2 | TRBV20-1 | CSARADTGELFF
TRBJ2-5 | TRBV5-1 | CASRSRVLEETQYF
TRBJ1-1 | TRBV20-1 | CSAELGQGGTEAFF
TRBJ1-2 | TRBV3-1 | CASSPSSPRQYYGYTF
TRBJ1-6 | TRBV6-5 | CASALLGSGSPLHF
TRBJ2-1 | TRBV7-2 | CASSRTLGGGEQFF
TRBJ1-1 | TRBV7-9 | CASSLDRQMNTEAFF
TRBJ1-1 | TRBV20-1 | CSGERGRVGNTEAFF
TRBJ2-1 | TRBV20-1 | CSARGTSGRVSYNEQFF
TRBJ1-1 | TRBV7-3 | CASSLKARREAFF
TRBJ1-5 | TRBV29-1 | CSVEDGHSNQPQHF
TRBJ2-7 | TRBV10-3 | CAIRMTSGPYEQYF
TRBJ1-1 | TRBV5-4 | CASSLGTGILNTEAFF
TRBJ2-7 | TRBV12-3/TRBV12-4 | CASTLSGTGSSEQYF
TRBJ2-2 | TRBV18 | CASSLDRQNTGELFF
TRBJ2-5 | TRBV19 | CASSRTSGSLGRETQYF
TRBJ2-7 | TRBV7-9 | CASSPRIRASYEQYF
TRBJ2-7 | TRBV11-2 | CASSLRVLRDEQYF
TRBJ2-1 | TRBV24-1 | CATSGFGTSFRFF
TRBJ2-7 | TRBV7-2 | CASSLVRGGRVFYEQYF